The 5 T cell receptor beta chains reported below all come from one sample, sequenced in a study of identical twins. In TCRdb, the 5' RACE reads were re-called with MiXCR into one record per CDR3 protein. The table records roughly 720,000 distinct CDR3 sequences, around a sixth of them present only once. The same sample was also studied in work on T cells expressing NK-cell markers.

Sequencing was done on a sample of PBMCs. These TCRs come from a young woman in good health.

The chain combines TRBV7-8 with TRBJ2-1, with TRBD2 matching over 12 bases. V lost 3 bases to trimming and J lost 9 bases; unmatched junction nucleotides: 6. This CDR3 is 15 amino acids long. Germline V gene data show CDR1 as SGHVS and CDR2 as FQNEAQ. CDR3 region: CASSLTSGSSPEQFF. In DNA form, the CDR3 reads TGTGCCAGCAGCTTGACTAGCGGGAGCTCCCCTGAGCAGTTCTTC.

This clonotype has only a few counts. The gene calls are TRBV6-2 or TRBV6-3 and TRBJ2-1; unclear D gene. The V end was cut by 4 bases, the J end by 0 bases, with 13 bases between. The CDR3 loop spans 16 amino acids. The V gene's germline CDR1 is MNHEY and CDR2 SVGEGT. The CDR3 protein is CASSSPGPSSYNEQFF. In DNA, the CDR3 is TGTGCCAGCAGTTCCCCGGGCCCGAGCTCCTACAATGAGCAGTTCTTC.

This chain connects TRBV7-9 to TRBJ1-6; D call uncertain. Trimming took off 1 base at V and 8 bases at J, with 18 bases between the two ends. CDR3 length: 17 amino acids. The V gene's germline CDR1 is SEHNR and CDR2 FQNEAQ (reference sequence). The CDR3 here is CASSLGGGGGAHSPLHF. As DNA, the CDR3 is TGTGCCAGCAGCTTAGGTGGCGGTGGAGGTGCGCATTCACCCCTCCACTTT.

The table lists this clonotype with many counts. V usage is TRBV29-1 and J usage is TRBJ2-1; no firm D call. Germline V gene lookup returns CDR1 SQVTM and CDR2 ANQGSEA. The V gene lost 7 bases and the J gene lost 4 bases, with 20 bases spanning the gap. The CDR3 is 15 residues long. This CDR3 is CSARSRSPGYNEQFF. The DNA of the CDR3 is TGCAGCGCCCGAAGTCGGTCTCCCGGATACAATGAGCAGTTCTTC.

The sample holds a few counts of this clonotype. The chain has TRBV12-3 or TRBV12-4 and TRBJ2-2; D gene unclear. The V end lost 6 bases, the J end lost 7 bases, and 9 bases lay between the germline ends. The CDR3 consists of 12 residues. This chain's CDR3 is CASRPRIGELFF. The DNA for the CDR3 is TGTGCCAGCAGACCCCGTATCGGGGAGCTGTTTTTT.